These 10 T cell receptor beta chains were sequenced from one sample in a study of blood T cells in healthy people across ages. Using a J-beta primer mix together with a sample-barcoded 5' primer, a second PCR was run for 7 to 11 cycles. One entry per CDR3 protein results from TCRdb running MiXCR on the 5' RACE reads. The sample has over 1,300,000 distinct CDR3 sequences, around 55% seen once. Sequences were obtained from blood. The receptor source for this set is a young man in good health.

The chain links TRBV7-9 to TRBJ2-7; TRBD2 matches 10 bases. Germline loops: CDR1 SEHNR, CDR2 FQNEAQ (reference sequence). The V gene end was trimmed by 4 bases and the J gene end by 0 bases; junction bases not matched to a gene: 6. The CDR3 runs to 16 residues. DNA for the CDR3: TGTGCCAGCAGCTCCAGCTCTAGCGGGAGCTCCTACGAGCAGTACTTC. Its translation: CASSSSSSGSSYEQYF.

The chain links TRBV6-1 to TRBJ2-7; perhaps TRBD2 as D (6 bases). V was cut by 11 bases and J by 9 bases, with 23 bases left in between. The CDR3 covers 13 residues. Per germline, CDR1 MNHNS and CDR2 SASEGT. The chain's CDR3 is CAGGTSPYEVQYF. CDR3 sequence (DNA): TGTGCCGGGGGGACGTCGCCCTACGAAGTGCAGTACTTC.

The chain couples TRBV2 to TRBJ1-4; D unresolved. The CDR3 consists of 14 residues. Trimming stripped 6 bases from V and 12 bases from J, with 20 bases between. CDR1 and CDR2 from the germline V gene are SNHLY and FYNNEI. The CDR3 is CASSQDRLTSELFF. The CDR3, as DNA: TGTGCCAGCAGCCAGGACCGGTTGACGTCGGAACTGTTTTTT. Full variable domain (remainder filled in from reference TRBV2 and TRBJ1-4): EPEVTQTPSHQVTQMGQEVILRCVPISNHLYFYWYRQILGQKVEFLVSFYNNEISEKSEIFDDQFSVERPDGSNFTLKIRSTKLEDSAMYFCASSQDRLTSELFFGSGTQLSVL.

The chain is built from TRBV7-9 and TRBJ1-1; D remains unclear. Per germline, CDR1 SEHNR and CDR2 FQNEAQ (reference sequence). Deletions cut 3 bases from V and 5 bases from J, with 22 bases between. The CDR3 has 17 amino acids. CDR3 region: CASSLAWYWEPVTEAFF. The CDR3 DNA follows: TGTGCCAGCAGCTTGGCGTGGTATTGGGAGCCCGTTACTGAAGCTTTCTTT.

The V call is TRBV4-1, the J call TRBJ1-4; maybe TRBD1 (5 bases). Between the trimmed V and J ends, which lost 3 bases and 0 bases, there was a span of 8 bases. The CDR3 spans 15 residues. CDR1 MGHRA and CDR2 YSYEKL come from the germline V gene. CDR3 sequence (DNA): TGCGCCAGCAGCCACAGACAGACAACTAATGAAAAACTGTTTTTT. Amino acids: CASSHRQTTNEKLFF.

This clonotype showed up just a few times. V gene TRBV10-3 combines with J gene TRBJ2-7; no clear D gene. Between the trimmed V and J ends, which lost 5 bases and 4 bases, there was a span of 6 bases. The germline V gene encodes CDR1 ENHRY and CDR2 SYGVKD. The CDR3 totals 11 residues. The CDR3 sequence is CAISSAYEQYF. The CDR3 DNA reads TGTGCCATCAGTAGCGCTTACGAGCAGTACTTC.

This clonotype has just a few counts. This chain uses TRBV28 with TRBJ2-7, with D possibly matching TRBD1 (6 bases). Trimming took 5 bases from V and 3 from J, leaving 17 bases between them. The germline V gene has CDR1 MDHEN and CDR2 SYDVKM. The CDR3 sequence is 15 residues long. The CDR3 bases are TGTGCCAGCAGTGGAACCCGGACAGCCGTCTACGAGCAGTACTTC. Translation gives CASSGTRTAVYEQYF.

The V call is TRBV27, the J call TRBJ2-5, with D hard to call. The J call may be mistaken, given a closer DNA end match to TRBJ2-7. Germline CDR1 and CDR2: MNHEY and SMNVEV (reference sequence). The CDR3 runs 13 residues. The CDR3 DNA follows: TGTGCCAGCAGTCCCCTTTCGCCCTACGAGCAGTACTTC. This translates into CASSPLSPYEQYF.

The chain combines TRBV5-1 with TRBJ2-1; the D gene is possibly TRBD1 (6 bases). The assigned J gene may be wrong: the sequence end matches TRBJ2-7 better. The CDR3 spans 13 residues. Germline-derived CDR1 and CDR2 are SGHRS and YFSETQ. The CDR3 DNA reads as TGCGCCAGCAGCGACGGGACATTTAATGAGCAGTACTTC. It encodes CASSDGTFNEQYF.

This clonotype has more than one count but fewer than ten. The chain couples TRBV27 to TRBJ2-7; weak D call: TRBD2 (5 bases). V lost 3 bases to trimming and J lost 3 bases, with 12 bases between them. The CDR3 runs 14 residues. Germline V gene sequence: CDR1 MNHEY, CDR2 SMNVEV (reference sequence). The CDR3 DNA reads as TGTGCCAGCAGTTTCGCTCACACTAGCTACGAGCAGTACTTC. Its protein product is CASSFAHTSYEQYF.